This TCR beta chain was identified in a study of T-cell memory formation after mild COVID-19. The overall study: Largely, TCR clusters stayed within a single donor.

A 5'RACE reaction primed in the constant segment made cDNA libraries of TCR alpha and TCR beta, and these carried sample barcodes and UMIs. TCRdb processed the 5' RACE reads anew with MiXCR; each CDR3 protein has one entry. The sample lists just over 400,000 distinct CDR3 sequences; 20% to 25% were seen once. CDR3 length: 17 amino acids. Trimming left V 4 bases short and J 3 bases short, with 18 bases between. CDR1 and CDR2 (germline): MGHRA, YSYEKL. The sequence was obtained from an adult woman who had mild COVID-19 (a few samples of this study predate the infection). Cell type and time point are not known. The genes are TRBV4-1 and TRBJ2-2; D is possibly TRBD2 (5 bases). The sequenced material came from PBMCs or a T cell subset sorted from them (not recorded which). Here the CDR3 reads CASSRILGKADTGELFF. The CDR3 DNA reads TGCGCCAGCAGCCGAATACTCGGGAAGGCGGACACCGGGGAGCTGTTTTTT.